These 5 T cell receptor delta chains share one sample of origin, sequenced in a study of gamma-delta T cells after stem cell transplantation. TCRdb reprocessed the RT-PCR reads using CATT. There are a few hundred delta-chain clones in the sample; roughly 2.5% occur only once, and around 84% lies in the top ten. Sequenced input: gamma-delta T cells. Source of these receptors: a human donor. It is not recorded whose cells these are; they may come from a transplant donor.

This clone is labeled as medium-sized. A much larger clone differs from this one at a single base, so this may be a read error. This chain joins TRDV1 and TRDJ1; TRDD2 is a possible D gene (8 bases). This CDR3 is 27 amino acids long. V was cut by 3 bases and J by 0 bases, with 47 bases left in between. Per germline, CDR1 TSWWSYY and CDR2 QGS. The CDR3 bases are TGTGCTCTTGGGGAGCCTCAACCGGTCTTCCTACGGTTGTACTGGGGACGTACGGGGGGGTACACCGATAAACTCATCTTT. Encoded protein: CALGEPQPVFLRLYWGRTGGYTDKLIF.

Concerning this clone: The TCRdb record carries a much larger clone's protein, which differs from this DNA's translation at residue 7; a read error is the likely cause, and the protein listed here is the DNA translation. The V and J genes are TRDV2 and TRDJ1, with 13 nucleotides matching TRDD3. The V segment lost 3 bases and the J segment 3 bases; nucleotides outside the gene matches: 30. The germline V gene encodes CDR1 GEAIGNYY and CDR2 EKD. The CDR3 runs 24 residues. This CDR3 is CACDGDAPTDPLGDTPVSADKLIF. CDR3 in DNA: TGTGCCTGTGACGGGGACGCCCCAACGGATCCACTGGGGGATACGCCCGTCTCGGCCGATAAACTCATCTTT.

This clone has more than one count but fewer than ten. TCRdb's entry gives the protein of a much larger clone, which mismatches this DNA's translation at residue 13, likely from a read error; the protein reported here is translated from the DNA. The V call is TRDV2, the J call TRDJ1, with 8 bases matching TRDD3. With V trimmed by 1 base and J by 1 base, 16 bases remained unmatched. CDR3 length equals 19 residues. Germline CDR1 is GEAIGNYY and CDR2 is EKD. CDR3 amino acids: CACDTILGAPGRGTDKLIF. The CDR3 DNA reads as TGTGCCTGTGACACGATACTGGGGGCCCCCGGCCGGGGCACCGATAAACTCATCTTT.

On this clone: TCRdb assigns this DNA the protein of a much larger clone, which departs from its translation at residue 9; this likely reflects a read error, and the protein shown comes from translating the DNA. V is TRDV2 and J is TRDJ1, with TRDD3 matching 9 bases. V trimming: 4 bases; J trimming: 1 base; junction bases outside the gene matches: 18. Germline V CDR1 and CDR2: GEAIGNYY, EKD. This CDR3 has 19 residues. CDR3 region: CACETLGEMGDRVTDKLIF. Written as DNA, the CDR3 is TGTGCCTGTGAGACCCTTGGGGAGATGGGGGATAGGGTCACCGATAAACTCATCTTT.

This clone was counted a few times. A far bigger clonotype differs at one base, so this is likely a read error. The rearrangement links TRDV2 to TRDJ1; TRDD3 agrees at 8 bases. There are 24 residues in the CDR3. Looked up from germline, CDR1 is GEAIGNYY and CDR2 is EKD. The CDR3 loop reads CACGTVGGLGTVSSGGPYTDKLIF. CDR3 sequence (DNA): TGTGCCTGTGGCACCGTCGGCGGTCTGGGTACCGTGTCGTCTGGGGGACCGTACACCGATAAACTCATCTTT.